One sample yielded the 5 T cell receptor beta chains listed below, sequenced in a study of T and B cells in COVID-19 patients. Blood genomic DNA input for TRB amplification was about 240-550 ng. Multiplex PCR with BIOMED2 TRB-A/B primer pools amplified TRB rearrangements. Via MiXCR, TCRdb re-called the multiplex PCR reads, giving one row per CDR3 protein. The table has 600 or so distinct CDR3 sequences, roughly 23% seen once. Sequenced sample: blood. All receptors come from a human donor with active COVID-19.

This clonotype is labeled large. The gene calls are TRBV15 and TRBJ2-7; D unresolved. Trimming left V 1 base short and J 6 bases short, with 10 bases between. The CDR3 has 13 amino acids. CDR1 is LNHNV, CDR2 YYDKDF, per germline (reference sequence). The CDR3: CATSRGPSSEQYF. The CDR3, as DNA: TGTGCCACCAGCAGAGGCCCCAGTAGCGAGCAGTACTTC.

This chain uses TRBV7-9 with TRBJ2-7, with 13 bases lining up with TRBD2. The CDR3 length is 16 residues. J gave up 4 bases and V 4 bases, and 7 bases lay outside the gene matches. Germline-derived CDR1 and CDR2 are SEHNR and FQNEAQ (reference sequence). The DNA of the CDR3 is TGTGCCAGCAGCTCCGGAGGACTAGCGGGGGAGTACGAGCAGTACTTC. This codes for CASSSGGLAGEYEQYF.

This clonotype is termed medium-sized. The gene calls are TRBV12-3 or TRBV12-4 and TRBJ2-7, with 14 bases fitting TRBD2. The CDR3 totals 17 residues. Trimming at V came to 2 bases and at J to 2 bases, leaving 5 bases not matched to a gene. CDR3 DNA sequence: TGTGCCAGCAGTTTATATGGGACTAGCGGGGGAGCCTACGAGCAGTACTTC. Translation gives CASSLYGTSGGAYEQYF.

This clonotype is large. The V call is TRBV6-5, the J call TRBJ2-1, with TRBD1 matching over 8 bases. CDR1 and CDR2 from the germline V gene are MNHEY and SVGAGI. J gave up 7 bases and V 6 bases, and 8 bases lay outside the gene matches. The CDR3 is 14 residues long. The CDR3 loop reads CASSTQGAANEQFF. Here the CDR3 DNA reads TGTGCCAGCAGCACGCAGGGGGCAGCGAATGAGCAGTTCTTC.

This clonotype is termed medium-sized. The chain is built from TRBV20-1 and TRBJ2-1; D is unresolved. Trimming stripped 3 bases from V and 4 bases from J, with 13 bases between. This CDR3 region has 14 residues. Germline V CDR1 and CDR2: DFQATT, SNEGSKA (reference sequence). The CDR3 is CSASPPALYNEQFF. CDR3 sequence (DNA): TGCAGTGCTAGTCCCCCGGCGCTATACAATGAGCAGTTCTTC.